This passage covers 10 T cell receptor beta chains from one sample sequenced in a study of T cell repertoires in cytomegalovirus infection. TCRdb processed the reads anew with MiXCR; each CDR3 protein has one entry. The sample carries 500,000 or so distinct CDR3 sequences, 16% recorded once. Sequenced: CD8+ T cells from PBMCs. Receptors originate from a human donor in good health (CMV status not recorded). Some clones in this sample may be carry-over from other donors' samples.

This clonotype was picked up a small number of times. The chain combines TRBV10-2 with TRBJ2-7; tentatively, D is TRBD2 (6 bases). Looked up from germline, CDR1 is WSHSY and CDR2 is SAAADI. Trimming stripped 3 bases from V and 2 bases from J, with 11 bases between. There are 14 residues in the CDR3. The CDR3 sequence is CASSDGRGTYEQYF. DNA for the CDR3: TGCGCCAGCAGTGATGGGCGGGGAACCTACGAGCAGTACTTC.

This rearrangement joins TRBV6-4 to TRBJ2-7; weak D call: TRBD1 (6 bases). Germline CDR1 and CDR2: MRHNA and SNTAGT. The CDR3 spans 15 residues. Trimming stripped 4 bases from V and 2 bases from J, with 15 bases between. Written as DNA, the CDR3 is TGTGCCAGCAGTGCGACAGGAGGTCCAACCTACGAGCAGTACTTC. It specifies CASSATGGPTYEQYF.

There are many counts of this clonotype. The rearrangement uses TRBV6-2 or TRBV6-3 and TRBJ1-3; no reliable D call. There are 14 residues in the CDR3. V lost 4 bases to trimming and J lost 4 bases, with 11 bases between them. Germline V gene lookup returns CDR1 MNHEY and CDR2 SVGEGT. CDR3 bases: TGTGCCAGCAGTTTCTCGGATAGAGGAAACACCATATATTTT. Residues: CASSFSDRGNTIYF.

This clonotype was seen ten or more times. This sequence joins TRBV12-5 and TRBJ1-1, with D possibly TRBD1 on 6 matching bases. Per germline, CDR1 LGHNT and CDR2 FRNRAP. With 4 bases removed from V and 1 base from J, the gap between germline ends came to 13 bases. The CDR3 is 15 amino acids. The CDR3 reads CASGSSGTPNTEAFF. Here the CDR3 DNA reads TGTGCTAGTGGTTCCAGTGGGACACCGAACACTGAAGCTTTCTTT. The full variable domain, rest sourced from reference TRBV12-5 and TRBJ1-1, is DARVTQTPRHKVTEMGQEVTMRCQPILGHNTVFWYRQTMMQGLELLAYFRNRAPLDDSGMPKDRFSAEMPDATLATLKIQPSEPRDSAVYFCASGSSGTPNTEAFFGQGTRLTVV.

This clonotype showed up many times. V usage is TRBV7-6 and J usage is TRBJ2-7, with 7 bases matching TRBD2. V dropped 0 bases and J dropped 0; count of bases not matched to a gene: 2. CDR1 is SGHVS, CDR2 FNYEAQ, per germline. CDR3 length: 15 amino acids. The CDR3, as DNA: TGTGCCAGCAGCTTAGCGCGGGAGCGCTCCTACGAGCAGTACTTC. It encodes CASSLARERSYEQYF.

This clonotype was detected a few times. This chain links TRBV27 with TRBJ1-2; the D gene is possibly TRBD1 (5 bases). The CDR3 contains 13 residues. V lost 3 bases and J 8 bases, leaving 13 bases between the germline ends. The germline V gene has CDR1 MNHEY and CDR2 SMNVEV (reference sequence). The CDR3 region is CASSFAGSGGYTF. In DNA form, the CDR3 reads TGTGCCAGCAGTTTCGCAGGGAGTGGCGGCTACACCTTC.

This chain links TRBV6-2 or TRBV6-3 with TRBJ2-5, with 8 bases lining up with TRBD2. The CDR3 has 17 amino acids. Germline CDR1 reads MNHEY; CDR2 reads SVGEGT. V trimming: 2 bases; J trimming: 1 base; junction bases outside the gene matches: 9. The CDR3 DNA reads TGTGCCAGCAGTTACATGCGGGAGGACGCGTTCCAAGAGACCCAGTACTTC. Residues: CASSYMREDAFQETQYF.

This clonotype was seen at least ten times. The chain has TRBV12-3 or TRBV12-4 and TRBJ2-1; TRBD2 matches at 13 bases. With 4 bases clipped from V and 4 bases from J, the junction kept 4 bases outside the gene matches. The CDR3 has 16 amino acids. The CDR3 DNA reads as TGTGCCAGCAGTTCCTCGGGACTAGCGGGATACAATGAGCAGTTCTTC. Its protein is CASSSSGLAGYNEQFF.

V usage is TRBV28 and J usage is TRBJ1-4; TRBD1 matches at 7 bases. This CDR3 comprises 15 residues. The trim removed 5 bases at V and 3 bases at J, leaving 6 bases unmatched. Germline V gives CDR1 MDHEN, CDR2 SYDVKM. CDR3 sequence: CASSPPGQSNEKLFF. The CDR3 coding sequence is TGTGCCAGCAGTCCACCGGGACAGTCTAATGAAAAACTGTTTTTT.

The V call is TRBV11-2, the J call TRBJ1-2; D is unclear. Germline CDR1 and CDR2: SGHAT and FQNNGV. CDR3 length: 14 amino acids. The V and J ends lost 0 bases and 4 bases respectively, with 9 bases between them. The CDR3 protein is CASSLDPLGYGYTF. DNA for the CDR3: TGTGCCAGCAGCTTAGACCCACTGGGCTATGGCTACACCTTC.